This TCR beta chain was captured in a study of Ad26.COV2.S vaccination and SARS-CoV-2 variants. Study-wide results and caveats: Higher spike-specific TCR breadth was found in vaccine recipients than in placebo recipients. Total responses of T cells may have been underestimated by the analyses of TCR breadth and depth. People who got the vaccine or the placebo had similar non-spike TCR breadth. Breadth, reportedly substantial, characterized the spike-specific CD8+ and CD4+ T cell responses after vaccination.

The assay was immunoSEQ multiplex PCR, and TCRdb's table has in-frame clones only and misses some. The sample contains about 350,000 clones, roughly 94% of which appear only once. Worth noting for this clone: Its antigen remains unknown.

The V and J ends lost 3 bases and 5 bases, in that order; junction bases with no gene match: 1. The germline V gene has CDR1 LNHDA and CDR2 SQIVND (reference sequence). The CDR3 has 13 amino acids. The source material was peripheral blood, sampled after recovery from COVID-19. The gene calls are TRBV19 and TRBJ1-5, with 7 bases that match TRBD1. The receptor was isolated from a human donor who had recovered from COVID-19. CDR3 protein: CASSMGQHQPQHF. The CDR3 region has the DNA TGTGCCAGTAGTATGGGACAGCATCAGCCCCAGCATTTT. Together with reference TRBV19 and TRBJ1-5, the CDR3 gives the full variable domain: DGGITQSPKYLFRKEGQNVTLSCEQNLNHDAMYWYRQDPGQGLRLIYYSQIVNDFQKGDIAEGYSVSREKKESFPLTVTSAQKNPTAFYLCASSMGQHQPQHFGDGTRLSIL.